These 20 T cell receptor beta chains originate from one sample sequenced in a study of T cell responses to AZD1222 COVID-19 vaccine. Profiled with immunoSEQ multiplex PCR; TCRdb holds only in-frame clones, not every one. The repertoire has about 130,000 clones, 70% to 90% of them found once; the top ten carry approximately 6%. The sequencing here drew on peripheral blood, taken 28 days after the second AZD1222 dose. The receptors were sampled from an adult who received the AZD1222 COVID-19 vaccine.

This chain uses TRBV28 with TRBJ2-1; 8 bases fit TRBD2. Germline values: CDR1 MDHEN, CDR2 SYDVKM. The trim removed 8 bases at V and 0 bases at J, leaving 6 bases unmatched. This CDR3 contains 15 residues. CDR3 bases: TGTGCCAGCTCCTCCGGGACTAGCTCCTACAATGAGCAGTTCTTC. It is translated as CASSSGTSSYNEQFF.

The CDR3 region is CASSSRRLAGRETQYF. In DNA, the CDR3 is TGTGCCAGCAGCTCAAGACGACTAGCGGGACGAGAGACCCAGTACTTC. This sequence joins TRBV7-2 and TRBJ2-5; TRBD2 matches 11 bases. J gave up 4 bases and V 4 bases, and 8 bases lay outside the gene matches. The CDR3 covers 16 residues. Germline V gene lookup returns CDR1 SGHTA and CDR2 FQGNSA.

The CDR3 DNA sequence: TGTGCCAGCAGCTGGGGACAGGGCCAGGAGGGCGAGCAGTACTTC. Protein sequence: CASSWGQGQEGEQYF. This chain connects TRBV11-3 to TRBJ2-7; 9 nucleotides agree with TRBD1. Germline V gene data show CDR1 as SGHNT and CDR2 as YENEEA. CDR3 length: 15 residues. V shed 4 bases, J shed 6 bases, and the junction held 10 bases outside the gene matches.

The gene calls are TRBV7-9 and TRBJ2-1; D is uncertain. V was cut by 8 bases and J by 5 bases, with 16 bases left in between. This CDR3 region has 14 residues. Germline CDR1 is SEHNR and CDR2 is FQNEAQ (reference sequence). DNA of the CDR3: TGTGCCAGCGACCCACCTCGACTGAACAATGAGCAGTTCTTC. Translating gives CASDPPRLNNEQFF.

The V and J genes are TRBV7-2 and TRBJ1-5; 8 bases are a match to TRBD1. The CDR3 length is 17 residues. Trimming cost V 1 base and J 2 bases; bases outside gene matches: 7. Germline V gene sequence: CDR1 SGHTA, CDR2 FQGNSA. The CDR3 here is CASSLETQGGGNQPQHF. Written as DNA, the CDR3 is TGTGCCAGCAGCTTAGAGACACAGGGGGGAGGCAATCAGCCCCAGCATTTT.

The CDR3 reads CASSTGTGYQPQHF. CDR3 DNA: TGTGCCAGTAGTACCGGGACAGGGTATCAGCCCCAGCATTTT. V and J are TRBV19 and TRBJ1-5; 9 nucleotides line up with TRBD1. The CDR3 runs to 14 residues. V lost 4 bases, J lost 5 bases, and 3 bases stayed unmatched. Germline CDR1 reads LNHDA; CDR2 reads SQIVND (reference sequence).

CDR3: CASSTAQSSYEQYF. CDR3 sequence (DNA): TGTGCCAGCAGCACTGCTCAAAGCTCCTACGAGCAGTACTTC. The J gene is TRBJ2-7, the V gene TRBV21-1. TRBV21-1 is shown as a pseudogene. The CDR3 has 14 amino acids.

V usage is TRBV5-6 and J usage is TRBJ1-2; 8 bases agree with TRBD1. The CDR3 sequence is 14 residues long. V lost 5 bases to trimming and J lost 7 bases; unmatched junction nucleotides: 10. Germline CDR1 SGHDT, CDR2 YYEEEE. CDR3 DNA sequence: TGTGCCAGCAGTCCAGGAGCAGGGGGCCTTGGCTACACCTTC. It encodes CASSPGAGGLGYTF.

This clone was detected ten times or more. The chain employs TRBV11-2 and TRBJ2-7, with a tentative D call TRBD2 (6 bases). Germline V gene sequence: CDR1 SGHAT, CDR2 FQNNGV. CDR3 length: 13 amino acids. The V end lost 5 bases, the J end lost 3 bases, and 11 bases lay between the germline ends. In DNA, the CDR3 is TGTGCCAGCAGCGCGGGACGGAGCTACGAGCAGTACTTC. This translates into CASSAGRSYEQYF.

V and J are TRBV2 and TRBJ2-1; 7 nucleotides align to TRBD1. This CDR3 is 12 amino acids long. CDR1 is SNHLY and CDR2 is FYNNEI in the germline V gene. With V trimmed by 6 bases and J by 12 bases, 8 bases remained unmatched. The CDR3 reads CASSVTGPRQFF. The CDR3 nucleotides are TGTGCCAGCAGCGTGACAGGGCCACGGCAGTTCTTC.

The chain couples TRBV5-5 to TRBJ2-5; perhaps TRBD1 as D (5 bases). V lost 4 bases and J 7 bases, leaving 20 bases between the germline ends. Germline V gives CDR1 SGHKS, CDR2 YYEKEE (reference sequence). The CDR3 has 15 amino acids. Written as DNA, the CDR3 is TGTGCCAGCAGCCCCGAGAGCAGGGAATCGGGGACCCAGTACTTC. Translation gives CASSPESRESGTQYF.

The genes are TRBV13 and TRBJ2-2; 8 bases are shared with TRBD1. Germline V gives CDR1 PRHDT, CDR2 FYEKMQ (reference sequence). Trimming at V came to 5 bases and at J to 6 bases, leaving 2 bases not matched to a gene. This CDR3 region has 13 residues. The CDR3 loop reads CASSVQGAGELFF. The CDR3 DNA is TGTGCCAGCAGCGTACAGGGGGCCGGGGAGCTGTTTTTT.

This clone was seen once. The chain couples TRBV6-5 to TRBJ1-2, with D perhaps TRBD1 (5 bases). V was trimmed by 6 bases and J by 4 bases, leaving 15 bases between them. This CDR3 comprises 14 residues. Per germline, CDR1 MNHEY and CDR2 SVGAGI. Here the CDR3 reads CASRDARRGYGYTF. CDR3 coding DNA: TGTGCCAGCAGGGATGCCAGAAGGGGCTATGGCTACACCTTC.

The rearrangement links TRBV20-1 to TRBJ1-5; TRBD1 is a possible D gene (6 bases). The CDR3 length is 11 residues. CDR1 and CDR2 (germline): DFQATT, SNEGSKA (reference sequence). The V gene lost 6 bases and the J gene lost 15 bases, with 18 bases spanning the gap. The CDR3 bases are TGCAGTGCAGAAGGGTCTCAGGGGAGGCATTTT. Translated: CSAEGSQGRHF.

This clone was seen only a few times. The gene calls are TRBV10-2 and TRBJ1-2; D is possibly TRBD1 (6 bases). Germline V gene sequence: CDR1 WSHSY, CDR2 SAAADI. The CDR3 spans 13 residues. V lost 2 bases to trimming and J lost 8 bases, with 12 bases between them. The CDR3 loop reads CASSEPGRGGYTF. In DNA form, the CDR3 reads TGCGCCAGCAGTGAGCCGGGAAGGGGGGGCTACACCTTC.

The rearrangement joins TRBV11-2 to TRBJ2-3; 8 bases are a match to TRBD2. This CDR3 region has 18 residues. The junction had 10 bases not matched to a gene; V was cut back by 1 base and J by 1 base. Germline-derived CDR1 and CDR2 are SGHAT and FQNNGV. The CDR3 loop reads CASSLAPGLAEGTDTQYF. The DNA for the CDR3 is TGTGCCAGCAGCTTAGCCCCCGGACTAGCAGAAGGCACAGATACGCAGTATTTT.

The V call is TRBV5-1, the J call TRBJ2-3, with TRBD2 identical over 12 bases. The length of the CDR3 is 16 residues. The V and J ends lost 0 bases and 1 base, in that order; junction bases with no gene match: 0. CDR1 is SGHRS and CDR2 is YFSETQ in the germline V gene. The CDR3 protein is CASSLGLAGGTDTQYF. CDR3 in DNA: TGCGCCAGCAGCTTGGGACTAGCGGGAGGCACAGATACGCAGTATTTT. Full variable domain (missing parts from reference TRBV5-1 and TRBJ2-3): KAGVTQTPRYLIKTRGQQVTLSCSPISGHRSVSWYQQTPGQGLQFLFEYFSETQRNKGNFPGRFSGRQFSNSRSEMNVSTLELGDSALYLCASSLGLAGGTDTQYFGPGTRLTVL.

The rearrangement uses TRBV5-6 and TRBJ2-7; 8 bases align to TRBD1. The germline V gene has CDR1 SGHDT and CDR2 YYEEEE. V gave up 4 bases and J gave up 0 bases; unmatched junction bases: 9. CDR3 size: 16 residues. Here the CDR3 DNA reads TGTGCCAGCAGCGTCGGACAGGGCAGGAGCTCCTACGAGCAGTACTTC. Amino acids: CASSVGQGRSSYEQYF.

The gene calls are TRBV7-9 and TRBJ2-3, with D uncertain. V shed 4 bases and J shed 15 bases, with 20 bases lying between them. Germline V lookup: CDR1 SEHNR, CDR2 FQNEAQ (reference sequence). The length of the CDR3 is 13 residues. The CDR3 is CASSSTTYPGVYF. The CDR3 nucleotides are TGTGCCAGCAGCTCGACAACCTACCCTGGTGTCTATTTT.

The chain recombines TRBV10-3 with TRBJ2-3; D may be TRBD1 or TRBD2 (6 bases each). V lost 8 bases and J lost 0, with 12 bases in between. Germline V gene data show CDR1 as ENHRY and CDR2 as SYGVKD. This CDR3 region has 14 residues. The CDR3 DNA is TGTGCCATCCGTTGGGGGGCTAGCACAGATACGCAGTATTTT. This codes for CAIRWGASTDTQYF.